Below, 26 T cell receptor beta chains from the same sample are listed, as sequenced in a study of identical twins. TCRdb analysed the 5' RACE reads with MiXCR anew, one entry per CDR3 protein. The sample carries about 220,000 distinct CDR3 sequences, around 8% recorded once. The data also belong to a second study, concerning yellow fever vaccine responses in identical twins.

Sequenced material: memory (CD45RO+) T cells sorted from blood. Receptor source: a woman younger than 30 in good health.

In this sample, this clonotype turned up a few times. The rearrangement links TRBV7-6 to TRBJ2-7; unclear D gene. Per germline, CDR1 SGHVS and CDR2 FNYEAQ. Trimming took off 6 bases at V and 2 bases at J, with 11 bases between the two ends. This CDR3 spans 13 amino acids. The CDR3 nucleotides read TGTGCCAGCAGTAGAGATTTTACCTACGAGCAGTACTTC. Encoded protein: CASSRDFTYEQYF.

This clonotype turned up a few times. CDR3 DNA: TGTGCCAGCAGTTTAAACAGACTTTACACAGATACGCAGTATTTT. It codes for CASSLNRLYTDTQYF. The genes are TRBV27 and TRBJ2-3, with D unresolved. The ends were cut back, 2 bases at V and 2 bases at J, with 11 bases in the middle. Germline V gene sequence: CDR1 MNHEY, CDR2 SMNVEV (reference sequence). The CDR3 spans 15 residues.

The CDR3 DNA is TGCAGCGTTGAAGAAGGGGGCGGAAAACTGTTTTTT. Amino acid sequence: CSVEEGGGKLFF. This chain joins TRBV29-1 and TRBJ1-4; 7 bases map to TRBD1. Germline V lookup: CDR1 SQVTM, CDR2 ANQGSEA. The CDR3 totals 12 residues. V shed 0 bases, J shed 10 bases, and the junction held 2 bases outside the gene matches. The complete variable domain, with remaining parts taken from reference TRBV29-1 and TRBJ1-4, reads SAVISQKPSRDICQRGTSLTIQCQVDSQVTMMFWYRQQPGQSLTLIATANQGSEATYESGFVIDKFPISRPNLTFSTLTVSNMSPEDSSIYLCSVEEGGGKLFFGSGTQLSVL.

This clonotype was recorded many times. J is TRBJ2-3 and V is TRBV29-1, with 10 bases identical to TRBD2. Germline trimming cut 7 bases from V and 1 base from J; bases unmatched to any gene: 14. From germline, CDR1 is SQVTM and CDR2 ANQGSEA. The CDR3 consists of 17 residues. For the CDR3, the DNA is TGCAGCGCCACGGGCCCACTAGCGGGGAGCGGCACAGATACGCAGTATTTT. Amino acid sequence: CSATGPLAGSGTDTQYF.

This clonotype was seen more than once but under ten times. J is TRBJ2-7 and V is TRBV18; D might be TRBD1 (5 bases). Germline V gives CDR1 KGHSH, CDR2 LQKENI. The CDR3 sequence is 16 residues long. V dropped 0 bases and J dropped 3 bases, with 15 bases sitting between them. The CDR3 sequence is CASSPPDNRFYYEQYF. In DNA, the CDR3 is TGTGCCAGCTCACCACCGGACAATAGATTCTACTACGAGCAGTACTTC. The full variable domain, completed using reference TRBV18 and TRBJ2-7, is NAGVMQNPRHLVRRRGQEARLRCSPMKGHSHVYWYRQLPEEGLKFMVYLQKENIIDESGMPKERFSAEFPKEGPSILRIQQVVRGDSAAYFCASSPPDNRFYYEQYFGPGTRLTVT.

This clonotype has ten or more counts. V and J are TRBV10-2 and TRBJ2-5; D uncertain. Deletions cut 9 bases from V and 5 bases from J, with 4 bases between. Germline-derived CDR1 and CDR2 are WSHSY and SAAADI. The CDR3 contains 9 residues. CDR3 amino acids: CARAETQYF. The CDR3, as DNA: TGCGCCAGGGCGGAGACCCAGTACTTC.

This chain joins TRBV28 and TRBJ1-1, with 8 nucleotides matching TRBD1. Germline values: CDR1 MDHEN, CDR2 SYDVKM. After removal of 10 bases from V and 3 bases from J, the junction contained 10 bases not matched to a gene. This CDR3 has 14 residues. CDR3 sequence: CAISRGRRDTEAFF. The CDR3 bases are TGTGCCATCTCCAGGGGGCGCAGGGACACTGAAGCTTTCTTT.

J is TRBJ2-1 and V is TRBV28; TRBD2 agrees at 10 bases. V was clipped by 3 bases and J by 6 bases; unmatched bases: 5. This CDR3 has 15 amino acids. The germline gives CDR1 MDHEN, CDR2 SYDVKM. DNA of the CDR3: TGTGCCAGCAGTTTCCACAGACTAGCGGGCAATGAGCAGTTCTTC. It encodes CASSFHRLAGNEQFF.

This clonotype was picked up many times. This chain uses TRBV4-1 with TRBJ1-3; weak D call: TRBD1 (6 bases). There are 18 residues in the CDR3. Germline loops: CDR1 MGHRA, CDR2 YSYEKL. Trimming removed 3 bases at V and 4 bases at J, with 22 bases between. CDR3 sequence: CASSHGFGGLFGGNTIYF. The CDR3 nucleotides read TGCGCCAGCAGCCATGGTTTCGGGGGGCTTTTTGGAGGAAACACCATATATTTT.

CDR3 DNA sequence: TGTGCCAGCAGAGTCAATTCACCCCTCCACTTT. Its protein product is CASRVNSPLHF. The chain has TRBV7-6 and TRBJ1-6; D is unresolved. Trimming removed 6 bases from V and 7 bases from J, with 4 bases in between. Germline values: CDR1 SGHVS, CDR2 FNYEAQ. This CDR3 contains 11 residues.

This clonotype has ten or more counts. The gene calls are TRBV28 and TRBJ1-3; D not certain. V shed 5 bases and J shed 0 bases, with 8 bases lying between them. The CDR3 extends over 14 amino acids. CDR1 and CDR2 (germline): MDHEN, SYDVKM. CDR3 sequence (DNA): TGTGCCAGCAGTCTAATAAGCTCTGGAAACACCATATATTTT. Translating it yields CASSLISSGNTIYF. The full variable domain, with the rest looked up from reference TRBV28 and TRBJ1-3, is DVKVTQSSRYLVKRTGEKVFLECVQDMDHENMFWYRQDPGLGLRLIYFSYDVKMKEKGDIPEGYSVSREKKERFSLILESASTNQTSMYLCASSLISSGNTIYFGEGSWLTVV.

This clonotype was recorded at least ten times. This chain connects TRBV18 to TRBJ2-6, with 8 bases that match TRBD1. The CDR3 loop spans 18 amino acids. Trimming cost V 0 bases and J 0 bases; bases outside gene matches: 4. Germline CDR1 reads KGHSH; CDR2 reads LQKENI. CDR3 region: CASSPPTGDISGANVLTF. The CDR3 region has the DNA TGTGCCAGCTCACCACCGACAGGGGACATCTCTGGGGCCAACGTCCTGACTTTC.

This clonotype appeared many times. The chain employs TRBV10-3 and TRBJ2-3, with 7 bases aligning to TRBD1. Germline V gene data show CDR1 as ENHRY and CDR2 as SYGVKD. This CDR3 is 15 amino acids long. The ends lost 7 bases at V and 1 base at J; junction bases unmatched: 8. The CDR3 nucleotides read TGTGCCATCACTGTGGGGGACAGAGGCACAGATACGCAGTATTTT. The encoded protein is CAITVGDRGTDTQYF.

This clonotype was seen more than once but under ten times. The chain uses TRBV20-1 and TRBJ1-4; perhaps TRBD1 as D (5 bases). The CDR3 contains 12 residues. V was cut by 6 bases and J by 3 bases, with 8 bases left in between. CDR1 is DFQATT, CDR2 SNEGSKA, per germline (reference sequence). CDR3 nucleotides: TGCAGTGCAACAGGTCCTAATGAAAAACTGTTTTTT. It is translated as CSATGPNEKLFF.

This clonotype has just a few counts. The J gene is TRBJ2-3, the V gene TRBV7-8; weak D call: TRBD2 (6 bases). The V and J ends lost 2 bases and 2 bases respectively, with 17 bases between them. The CDR3 contains 17 residues. Germline CDR1 SGHVS, CDR2 FQNEAQ. The CDR3 loop is CASSLYSAGLHTDTQYF. The CDR3 bases are TGTGCCAGCAGCTTATATTCAGCGGGCCTGCACACAGATACGCAGTATTTT.

This clonotype was detected ten times or more. J is TRBJ2-3 and V is TRBV29-1; a possible D gene is TRBD1 (6 bases). From germline, CDR1 is SQVTM and CDR2 ANQGSEA. The CDR3 is 14 amino acids. Trimming left V 7 bases short and J 3 bases short, with 17 bases between. The chain's CDR3 is CSADTGLGTDTQYF. The CDR3 nucleotides read TGCAGCGCGGATACAGGGTTGGGTACAGATACGCAGTATTTT.

This chain joins TRBV7-2 and TRBJ1-4; D gene unclear. Germline V gene lookup returns CDR1 SGHTA and CDR2 FQGNSA. CDR3 size: 15 residues. V was shortened by 5 bases and J by 0 bases, with 10 bases between the two germline ends. The CDR3 DNA reads TGTGCCAGCAGCGCGGAGGGTGCAACTAATGAAAAACTGTTTTTT. This encodes CASSAEGATNEKLFF.

As to this clonotype: This may be a read error: a much more frequent sequence differs by one nucleotide. The chain recombines TRBV7-2 with TRBJ2-3; D is perhaps TRBD2 (6 bases). Germline loops: CDR1 SGHTA, CDR2 FQGNSA. This CDR3 spans 15 amino acids. Here the CDR3 reads CASSFSGASTDSQYF. The DNA of the CDR3 is TGTGCCAGCAGCTTTAGCGGAGCCAGCACAGATTCGCAGTATTTT.

This clonotype was detected many times. The gene calls are TRBV27 and TRBJ1-3; 12 bases fit TRBD1. CDR3 length: 19 residues. After removal of 1 base from V and 2 bases from J, the junction contained 9 bases not matched to a gene. Germline V gene data show CDR1 as MNHEY and CDR2 as SMNVEV (reference sequence). CDR3 protein: CASSLLGQGADLPGNTIYF. CDR3 DNA sequence: TGTGCCAGCAGTTTATTGGGACAGGGGGCGGACCTGCCTGGAAACACCATATATTTT.

This clonotype was recorded at least ten times. The genes are TRBV5-1 and TRBJ2-1; D unclear. Germline CDR1 reads SGHRS; CDR2 reads YFSETQ. This CDR3 is built from 13 residues. V lost 0 bases and J lost 6, with 7 bases in between. The CDR3 region has the DNA TGCGCCAGCAGCTTGGCCGGTTTCAATGAGCAGTTCTTC. Translating it yields CASSLAGFNEQFF.

This clonotype was counted between two and nine times. The chain uses TRBV20-1 and TRBJ1-1, with D tentatively TRBD1 (5 bases). Deletions cut 5 bases from V and 11 bases from J, with 18 bases between. CDR3 length: 12 residues. CDR1 DFQATT and CDR2 SNEGSKA come from the germline V gene (reference sequence). The CDR3 sequence: CSALTLDRRAFF. In nucleotides, the CDR3 is TGCAGTGCTCTAACCCTAGACAGAAGGGCTTTCTTT.

This clonotype was picked up many times. The chain couples TRBV4-3 to TRBJ2-1, with D unclear. The CDR3 is 17 amino acids. V gave up 2 bases and J gave up 5 bases, with 19 bases separating them. Per germline, CDR1 LGHNA and CDR2 YSLEER. DNA of the CDR3: TGCGCCAGCAGCCAAACGATATGGAGCGAGCCTAACAATGAGCAGTTCTTC. It yields the protein CASSQTIWSEPNNEQFF.

This clonotype was picked up a small number of times. The J gene is TRBJ2-5, the V gene TRBV28; D possibly corresponds to TRBD1 (5 bases). The germline CDR1 and CDR2 sequences are MDHEN and SYDVKM. CDR3 length equals 13 residues. Deletions cut 6 bases from V and 5 bases from J, with 13 bases between. The CDR3 loop is CASSYRSRETQYF. In DNA form, the CDR3 reads TGTGCCAGCAGCTACAGGTCGAGGGAGACCCAGTACTTC.

In this sample, this clonotype turned up many times. V and J are TRBV7-2 and TRBJ2-3; TRBD2 might be the D (6 bases). The germline V gene encodes CDR1 SGHTA and CDR2 FQGNSA. The CDR3 length is 14 residues. V lost 1 base, J lost 2 bases, and 7 bases lay in between. The CDR3 reads CASSLERVTDTQYF. CDR3 nucleotide sequence: TGTGCCAGCAGCTTAGAGCGGGTCACAGATACGCAGTATTTT. Variable domain in full (rest from reference TRBV7-2 and TRBJ2-3): GAGVSQSPSNKVTEKGKDVELRCDPISGHTALYWYRQSLGQGLEFLIYFQGNSAPDKSGLPSDRFSAERTGGSVSTLTIQRTQQEDSAVYLCASSLERVTDTQYFGPGTRLTVL.

The J gene is TRBJ2-7, the V gene TRBV7-9; TRBD2 matches at 8 bases. V gave up 1 base and J gave up 6 bases; unmatched junction bases: 5. CDR1 and CDR2 (germline): SEHNR, FQNEAQ (reference sequence). The CDR3 consists of 14 residues. The CDR3 region has the DNA TGTGCCAGCAGCTTAGGGGGACTAGGAGGCGAGCAGTACTTC. Protein product: CASSLGGLGGEQYF.

This clonotype showed up just a few times. J is TRBJ2-5 and V is TRBV15; 13 nucleotides align to TRBD2. Germline lookup yields CDR1 LNHNV and CDR2 YYDKDF (reference sequence). V lost 3 bases and J lost 2; bases outside the gene matches: 0. This CDR3 is 15 amino acids long. The CDR3 region is CATSRTSGRQETQYF. CDR3 in DNA: TGTGCCACCAGCAGGACTAGCGGGAGGCAAGAGACCCAGTACTTC.